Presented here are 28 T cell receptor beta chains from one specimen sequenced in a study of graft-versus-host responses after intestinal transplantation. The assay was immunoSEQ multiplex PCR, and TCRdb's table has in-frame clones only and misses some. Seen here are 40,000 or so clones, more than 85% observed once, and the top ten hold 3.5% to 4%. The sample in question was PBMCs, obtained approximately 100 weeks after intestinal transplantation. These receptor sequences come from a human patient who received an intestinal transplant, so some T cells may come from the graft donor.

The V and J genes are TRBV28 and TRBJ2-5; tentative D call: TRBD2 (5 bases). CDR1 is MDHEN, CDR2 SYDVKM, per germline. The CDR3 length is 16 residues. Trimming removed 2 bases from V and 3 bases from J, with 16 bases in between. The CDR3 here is CASSLRGLRTEETQYF. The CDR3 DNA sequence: TGTGCCAGCAGTTTAAGAGGGCTAAGAACTGAAGAGACCCAGTACTTC. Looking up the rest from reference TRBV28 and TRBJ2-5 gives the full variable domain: DVKVTQSSRYLVKRTGEKVFLECVQDMDHENMFWYRQDPGLGLRLIYFSYDVKMKEKGDIPEGYSVSREKKERFSLILESASTNQTSMYLCASSLRGLRTEETQYFGPGTRLLVL.

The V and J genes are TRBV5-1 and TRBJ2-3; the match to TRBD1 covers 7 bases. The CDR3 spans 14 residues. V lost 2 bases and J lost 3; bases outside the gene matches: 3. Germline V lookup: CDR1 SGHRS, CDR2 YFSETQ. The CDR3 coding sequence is TGCGCCAGCAGCTTTACAGGGGAGACAGATACGCAGTATTTT. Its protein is CASSFTGETDTQYF.

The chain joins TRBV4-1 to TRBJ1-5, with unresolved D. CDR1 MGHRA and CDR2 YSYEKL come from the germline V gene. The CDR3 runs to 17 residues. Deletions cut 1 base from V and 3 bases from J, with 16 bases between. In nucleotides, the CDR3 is TGCGCCAGCAGCCAAGGCCCCTCCCCTTCACTCAATCAGCCCCAGCATTTT. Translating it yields CASSQGPSPSLNQPQHF.

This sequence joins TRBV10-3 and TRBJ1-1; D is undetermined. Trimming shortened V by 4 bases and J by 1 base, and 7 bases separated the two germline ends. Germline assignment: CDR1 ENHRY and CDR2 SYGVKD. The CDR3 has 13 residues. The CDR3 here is CAISVKPNTEAFF. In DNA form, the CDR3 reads TGTGCCATCAGTGTTAAACCGAACACTGAAGCTTTCTTT.

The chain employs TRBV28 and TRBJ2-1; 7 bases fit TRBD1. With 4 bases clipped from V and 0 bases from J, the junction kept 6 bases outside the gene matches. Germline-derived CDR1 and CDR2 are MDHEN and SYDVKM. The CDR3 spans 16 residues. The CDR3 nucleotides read TGTGCCAGCAGTTCCCCGACAGGGAGCTCCTACAATGAGCAGTTCTTC. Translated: CASSSPTGSSYNEQFF.

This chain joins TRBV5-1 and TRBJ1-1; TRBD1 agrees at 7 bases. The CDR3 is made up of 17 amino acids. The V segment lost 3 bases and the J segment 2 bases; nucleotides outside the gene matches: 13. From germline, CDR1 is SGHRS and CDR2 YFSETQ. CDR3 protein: CASSSKIRDRQNTEAFF. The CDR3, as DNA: TGCGCCAGCAGCTCCAAAATTCGGGACAGACAAAACACTGAAGCTTTCTTT.

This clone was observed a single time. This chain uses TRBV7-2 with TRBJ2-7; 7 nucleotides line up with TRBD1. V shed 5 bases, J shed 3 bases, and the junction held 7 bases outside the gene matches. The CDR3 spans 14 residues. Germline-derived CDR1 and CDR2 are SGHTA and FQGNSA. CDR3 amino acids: CASSPPGQLYEQYF. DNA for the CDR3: TGTGCCAGCAGCCCCCCGGGACAGCTCTACGAGCAGTACTTC.

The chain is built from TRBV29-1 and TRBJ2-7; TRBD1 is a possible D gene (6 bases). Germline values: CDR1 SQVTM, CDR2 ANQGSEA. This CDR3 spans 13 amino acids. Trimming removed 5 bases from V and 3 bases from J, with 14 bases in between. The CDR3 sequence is CSVKRTDRYEQYF. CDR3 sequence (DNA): TGCAGCGTTAAAAGGACAGATCGCTACGAGCAGTACTTC.

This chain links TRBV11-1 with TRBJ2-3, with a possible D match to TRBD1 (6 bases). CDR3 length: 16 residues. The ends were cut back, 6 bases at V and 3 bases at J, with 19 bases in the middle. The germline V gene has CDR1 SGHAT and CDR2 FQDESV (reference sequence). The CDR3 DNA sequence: TGTGCCAGCAGGAGAGACAGGTTCGTTTTGACAGATACGCAGTATTTT. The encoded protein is CASRRDRFVLTDTQYF.

DNA of the CDR3: TGTGCCAGCAGCCAAGATACCCTAGCGGGGCAGTTCTTC. This gives the protein CASSQDTLAGQFF. The rearrangement links TRBV4-2 to TRBJ2-1; 8 bases are shared with TRBD2. V lost 0 bases to trimming and J lost 12 bases; unmatched junction nucleotides: 4. Germline CDR1 is LGHNA and CDR2 is YNFKEQ. The CDR3 is 13 amino acids.

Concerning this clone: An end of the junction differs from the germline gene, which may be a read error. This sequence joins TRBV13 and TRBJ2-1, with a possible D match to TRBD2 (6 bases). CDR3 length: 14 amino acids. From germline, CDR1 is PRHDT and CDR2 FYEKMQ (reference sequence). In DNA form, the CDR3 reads TGTGCCAGCAGCCTAGGGGAGGATGGGAATGAGCAGTTCTTC. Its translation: CASSLGEDGNEQFF.

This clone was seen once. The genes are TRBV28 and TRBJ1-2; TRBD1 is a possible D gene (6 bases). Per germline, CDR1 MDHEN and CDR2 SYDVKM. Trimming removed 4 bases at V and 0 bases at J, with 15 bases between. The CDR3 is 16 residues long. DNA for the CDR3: TGTGCCAGCAGTTCGGGGGCAGGCGCTACTAACTATGGCTACACCTTC. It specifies CASSSGAGATNYGYTF.

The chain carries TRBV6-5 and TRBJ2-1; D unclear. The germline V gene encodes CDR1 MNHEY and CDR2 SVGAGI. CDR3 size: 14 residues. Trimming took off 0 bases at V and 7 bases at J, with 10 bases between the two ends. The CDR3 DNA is TGTGCCAGCAGTTACTCGAACCCGCAGAATGAGCAGTTCTTC. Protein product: CASSYSNPQNEQFF.

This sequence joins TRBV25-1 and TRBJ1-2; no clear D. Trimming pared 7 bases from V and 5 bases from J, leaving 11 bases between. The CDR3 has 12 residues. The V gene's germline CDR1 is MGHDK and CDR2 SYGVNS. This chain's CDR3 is CASNYDPYGYTF. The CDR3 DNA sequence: TGTGCCAGCAATTATGATCCTTATGGCTACACCTTC.

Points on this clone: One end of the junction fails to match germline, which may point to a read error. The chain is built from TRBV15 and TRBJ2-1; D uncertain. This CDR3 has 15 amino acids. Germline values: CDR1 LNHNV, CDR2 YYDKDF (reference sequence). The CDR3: CVTSRDTESYNEQFF. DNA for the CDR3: TGTGTCACCAGCAGAGATACCGAGAGCTACAATGAGCAGTTCTTC. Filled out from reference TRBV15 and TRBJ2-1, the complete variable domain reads DAMVIQNPRYQVTQFGKPVTLSCSQTLNHNVMYWYQQKSSQAPKLLFHYYDKDFNNEADTPDNFQSRRPNTSFCFLDIRSPGLGDTAMYLCVTSRDTESYNEQFFGPGTRLTVL.

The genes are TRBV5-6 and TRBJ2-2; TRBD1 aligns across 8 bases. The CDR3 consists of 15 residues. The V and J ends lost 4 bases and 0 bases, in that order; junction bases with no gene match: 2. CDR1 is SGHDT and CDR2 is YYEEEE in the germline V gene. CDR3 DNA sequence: TGTGCCAGCAGCGAGGACAGGGCGAACACCGGGGAGCTGTTTTTT. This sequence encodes CASSEDRANTGELFF.

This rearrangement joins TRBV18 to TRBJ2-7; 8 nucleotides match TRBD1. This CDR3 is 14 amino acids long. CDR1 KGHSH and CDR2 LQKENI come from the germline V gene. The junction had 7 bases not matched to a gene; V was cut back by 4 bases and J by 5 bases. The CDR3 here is CASSRTGRIHEQYF. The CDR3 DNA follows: TGTGCCAGCTCACGGACAGGGAGGATCCACGAGCAGTACTTC.

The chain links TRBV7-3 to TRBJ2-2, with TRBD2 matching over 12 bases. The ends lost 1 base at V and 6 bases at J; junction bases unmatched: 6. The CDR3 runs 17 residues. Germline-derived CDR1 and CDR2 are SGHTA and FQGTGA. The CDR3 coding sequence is TGTGCCAGCAGCTTAAAGGGCGGGACTAGCGGGCCCGGGGAGCTGTTTTTT. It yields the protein CASSLKGGTSGPGELFF.

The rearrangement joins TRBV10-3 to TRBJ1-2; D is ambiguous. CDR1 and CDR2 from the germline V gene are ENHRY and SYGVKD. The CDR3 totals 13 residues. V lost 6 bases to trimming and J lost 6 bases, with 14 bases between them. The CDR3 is CAISAFGTDGYTF. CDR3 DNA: TGTGCCATCAGCGCCTTCGGTACTGATGGCTACACCTTC.

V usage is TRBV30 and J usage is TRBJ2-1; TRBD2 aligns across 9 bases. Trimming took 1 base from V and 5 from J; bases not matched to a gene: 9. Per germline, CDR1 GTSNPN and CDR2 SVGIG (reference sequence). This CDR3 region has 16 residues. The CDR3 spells CAWSGSGLAGNNEQFF. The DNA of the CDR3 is TGTGCCTGGAGTGGTTCGGGGCTAGCGGGGAACAATGAGCAGTTCTTC.

The DNA for the CDR3 is TGTGCCAGTAGTATAGATGCAGGATTCTCTGGAAACACCATATATTTT. Translated: CASSIDAGFSGNTIYF. The chain carries TRBV19 and TRBJ1-3; unclear D gene. Germline V CDR1 and CDR2: LNHDA, SQIVND (reference sequence). The CDR3 runs to 16 residues. Trimming left V 0 bases short and J 0 bases short, with 9 bases between.

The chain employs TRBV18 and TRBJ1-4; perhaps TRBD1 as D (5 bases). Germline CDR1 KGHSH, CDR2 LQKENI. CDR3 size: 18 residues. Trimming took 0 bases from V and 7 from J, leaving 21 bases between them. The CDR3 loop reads CASSPPFSRDPVGEKLFF. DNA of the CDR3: TGTGCCAGCTCACCACCGTTTTCCAGGGACCCGGTTGGTGAAAAACTGTTTTTT.

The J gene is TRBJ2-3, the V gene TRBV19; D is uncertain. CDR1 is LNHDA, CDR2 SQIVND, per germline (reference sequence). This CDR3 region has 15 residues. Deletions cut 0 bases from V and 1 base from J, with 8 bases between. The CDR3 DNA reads TGTGCCAGTAGTATAGATTATGCGGGCACAGATACGCAGTATTTT. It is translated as CASSIDYAGTDTQYF.

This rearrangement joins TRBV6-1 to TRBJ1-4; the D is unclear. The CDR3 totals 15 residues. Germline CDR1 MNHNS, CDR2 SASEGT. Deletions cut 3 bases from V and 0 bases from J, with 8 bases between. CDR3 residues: CASSDPRSTNEKLFF. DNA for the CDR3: TGTGCCAGCAGTGACCCTAGATCAACTAATGAAAAACTGTTTTTT.

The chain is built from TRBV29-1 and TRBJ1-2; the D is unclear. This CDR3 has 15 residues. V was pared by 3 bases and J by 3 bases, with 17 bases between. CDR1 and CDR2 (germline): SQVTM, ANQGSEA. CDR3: CSVDRVGPFDYGYTF. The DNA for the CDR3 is TGCAGCGTTGATAGGGTAGGGCCTTTTGACTATGGCTACACCTTC. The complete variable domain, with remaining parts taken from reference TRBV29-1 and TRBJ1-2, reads SAVISQKPSRDICQRGTSLTIQCQVDSQVTMMFWYRQQPGQSLTLIATANQGSEATYESGFVIDKFPISRPNLTFSTLTVSNMSPEDSSIYLCSVDRVGPFDYGYTFGSGTRLTVV.

The DNA for the CDR3 is TGCGCCAGCAGCCATGAGGTGTGGGTGAACACTGAAGCTTTCTTT. This translates into CASSHEVWVNTEAFF. The gene calls are TRBV5-1 and TRBJ1-1; D ambiguous. V shed 4 bases and J shed 0 bases, with 13 bases lying between them. The CDR3 is 15 amino acids. Germline V gene lookup returns CDR1 SGHRS and CDR2 YFSETQ.

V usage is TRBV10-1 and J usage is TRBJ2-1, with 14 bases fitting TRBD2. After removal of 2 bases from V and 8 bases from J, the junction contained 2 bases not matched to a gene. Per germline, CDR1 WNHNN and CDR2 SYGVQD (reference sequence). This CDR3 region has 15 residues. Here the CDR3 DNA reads TGCGCCAGCAGTGAGCCGGGACTAGCGGGGGATGAGCAGTTCTTC. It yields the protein CASSEPGLAGDEQFF.

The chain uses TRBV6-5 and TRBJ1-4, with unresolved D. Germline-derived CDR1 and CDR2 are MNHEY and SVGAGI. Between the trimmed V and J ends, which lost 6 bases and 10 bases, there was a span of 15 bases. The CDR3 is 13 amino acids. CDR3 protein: CASRNPRSRKLFF. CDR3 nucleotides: TGTGCCAGCAGAAACCCCAGATCGAGAAAACTGTTTTTT.